The T cell receptor (beta chain) described here comes from a study of blood T cell repertoires in COVID-19 (dated by TCRdb to 2020 to 2022). For the study in its entirety: The collaborator samples originated in the United States, Italy and Spain and spanned the acute and convalescent phases of COVID-19. HLA class I and class II types, where available, came from metadata supplied by the sample provider rather than from assay-based typing. Subjects who had been exposed to COVID-19, were actively infected with it, or had recovered from it provided the deeply sampled blood TCRbeta repertoires that made up the dataset. Samples were obtained from the ongoing ImmuneRACE study (first 160 participants) and from roughly 1,300 subjects provided by 6 global collaborators. Sample metadata almost always included a de-identified subject ID, COVID-19 status, age in years and sex. The prospective study material was composed of cDNA or gDNA derived from T cells, B-cell-depleted T cells, or PBMCs. The repertoires were made available in a free public database intended to serve as a resource for research on the immune response to SARS-CoV-2. Study-wide findings and limitations: Clinical and demographic metadata were provided uncurated, with the amount varying by source and participant.

CDR1 SEHNR and CDR2 FQNEAQ are derived from the germline V gene (reference sequence). Cut back by 1 base and 3 bases, the V and J ends lie 10 bases apart. Including cysteine and phenylalanine, the CDR3 has 15 amino acids. The CDR3 DNA has 45 bases and is translated from base 1. On this clone itself: The target of this receptor is not known. No qualities accompany the bases; no much larger clone lies one base away.

Collaborating institutions collected whole blood in K2EDTA tubes following their own protocols. For TCRbeta analysis, collaborators shipped samples as frozen whole blood, isolated PBMCs, or DNA extracted from either of those sample types. TCRbeta CDR3 regions were amplified from genomic DNA by means of the immunoSEQ Assay, a bias-controlled multiplex PCR. The paper's processing steps were these. The number of nucleated cells in each sample was estimated by amplification of reference gene primers within the assay. To quantify the absolute abundance of each unique TCRbeta CDR3 rearrangement, sequence reads were collapsed and filtered. For each sample, productive Simpson clonality was calculated as the square root of Simpson's diversity index across productive rearrangements. The immuneACCESS repertoire file appears here via TCRdb, limited to in-frame rearrangements. These files lack a portion of the clones; in checked studies, under half of the deficit traces to unresolved V genes, and the cause of the others is not known. That table supplies the V and J calls and clone size; D and trimming were determined from the DNA. In this sample the table shows roughly 72,000 clones, roughly 80% of which occur a single time. Together, the top ten hold roughly 13% of the sample.

The sequence derives from a woman aged 80 or older with acute or convalescent COVID-19. The specimen sequenced was peripheral blood. The rearrangement joined TRBV7-9 to TRBJ1-5, with no confidently assigned D gene. The sequenced DNA is TGTGCCAGCAGCTTAGAAGGTCAGGTCAATCAGCCCCAGCATTTT. Translated, this is CASSLEGQVNQPQHF.